The text below deals with one T cell receptor beta chain. This CDR3 is also generated by other DNA sequences in the sample. The source of the sample is a study of blood T cell repertoires in COVID-19. Overall study: COVID-19 samples, acute and convalescent, were from the United States, Italy and Spain. Nucleic acid was either cDNA or gDNA, and it came from T cells, B-cell-depleted T cells, or PBMCs.

A Seattle source enrolled patients during active infection and followed them longitudinally. The length of the CDR3 is 14 residues. Germline loops: CDR1 SEHNR, CDR2 FQNEAQ (reference sequence). With V trimmed by 5 bases and J by 5 bases, 8 bases remained unmatched. How the authors handled the data: The assay estimated nucleated cells by amplifying reference gene primers. The data were produced by immunoSEQ multiplex PCR, yet TCRdb's version contains in-frame clones alone and is incomplete. V and J calls and clone size are given by that table; D and trimming were obtained from the DNA. Of 130,000 or so clones in the sample, about 88% were seen once.

The origin of this receptor is a human donor with COVID-19, enrolled during active disease. The donor label of this sample is uncertain. V usage is TRBV7-9 and J usage is TRBJ1-2; TRBD1 aligns across 7 bases. Material: peripheral blood. The CDR3 nucleotides read TGTGCCAGCAGCCTCGCCGGGACAGAGTATGGCTACACCTTC. Translated: CASSLAGTEYGYTF.